This TCR beta chain derives from a study of blood T cell repertoires in COVID-19. Unmatched junction bases numbered 1, after V lost 1 base and J lost 3 bases. Germline lookup yields CDR1 GTSNPN and CDR2 SVGIG (reference sequence). This CDR3 has 14 amino acids. Profiling relied on immunoSEQ multiplex PCR, and the TCRdb table lists in-frame clones only, not all of them. The profile shows about 150,000 clones, roughly 72% of them singletons. The TCR was taken from a woman at least 80 years old with acute or convalescent COVID-19. Sample: peripheral blood. V gene TRBV30 combines with J gene TRBJ1-4; 8 positions agree with TRBD1. The CDR3 DNA sequence: TGTGCCTGGAGTGCACAGGGGGCTAATGAAAAACTGTTTTTT. Translated, it gives CAWSAQGANEKLFF.